Listed below are T cell receptor beta chains from one sample, sequenced in a study of post-analysis software for immune sequencing data. MiXCR was run by TCRdb on the PCR reads, yielding one entry per CDR3 protein. The sample has roughly 650,000 distinct CDR3 sequences, approximately 59% seen once; the top ten hold about 10%. Sequencing was carried out using blood. These receptor sequences come from a girl aged 2 to 10 with multiple sclerosis. CDR3s include the opening cysteine and the closing phenylalanine or tryptophan. The D gene is left open where the match is weak. Size tells how often a clone was seen (once, few, many) or the class of an expanded clone, and some rows leave it out.

cdr3_nt cdr3_aa clone_size j_call v_call d_call
TGTGCCAGCAGCTTAGGACGAGCGCCATCGTCGACAGGGGGGTCCTACGAGCAGTACTTC CASSLGRAPSSTGGSYEQYF - TRBJ2-7 TRBV7-9 TRBD1
TGCAGCGTTGGGGGACAGGGGGCCCACACAGATACGCAGTATTTT CSVGGQGAHTDTQYF few TRBJ2-3 TRBV29-1 TRBD1
TGCAGTGCCCGACCTCTAGCGGCGTACGAGCAGTACTTC CSARPLAAYEQYF - TRBJ2-7 TRBV20-1 TRBD2
TGTGCCAGTTCTGAGGGGGTGAGGGGGACCCAGTACTTC CASSEGVRGTQYF few TRBJ2-5 TRBV6-1 -
TGTGCCAGCAGCCCGGGGACAGGGCTCCAAGAGACCCAGTACTTC CASSPGTGLQETQYF - TRBJ2-5 TRBV7-8 TRBD1
TGCGCCAGCAGCTCCGGAGGGCTAAATAGCAATCAGCCCCAGCATTTT CASSSGGLNSNQPQHF - TRBJ1-5 TRBV5-1 -
TGTGCCAGCAGGGGCTCACAGGGGAACTATGGCTACACCTTC CASRGSQGNYGYTF - TRBJ1-2 TRBV27 TRBD1
TGTGCCAGCAGCAACACCCGGGCTAGCGGGAGTTGGACGAAAGGCACAGATACGCAGTATTTT CASSNTRASGSWTKGTDTQYF - TRBJ2-3 TRBV6-1 TRBD2
TGTGCCAGCGGCCTCACTGGGGCCTATGGCTACACCTTC CASGLTGAYGYTF few TRBJ1-2 TRBV12-3/TRBV12-4 -
TGCAGTGCGGGTGGCCCGGAATCCTACAATGAGCAGTTCTTC CSAGGPESYNEQFF - TRBJ2-1 TRBV20-1 -
TGTGCCAGCAGTAAACAGGGGAGGCCCGAGCAGTACTTC CASSKQGRPEQYF - TRBJ2-7 TRBV12-3/TRBV12-4 -
TGCGCCAGCAGCTTGATAGGCGGGAGTCACAATGAGCAGTTCTTC CASSLIGGSHNEQFF - TRBJ2-1 TRBV5-1 TRBD2
TGCAGCGGGTGGGGGGGCACTGAAGCTTTCTTT CSGWGGTEAFF - TRBJ1-1 TRBV29-1 -
TGTGCCAGCAGTGGGGACAGTTCCCTGAGCGAGCAGTACTTC CASSGDSSLSEQYF few TRBJ2-7 TRBV2 TRBD1
TGCGCCAGCAGCGACTACCTGGATACGCAGTATTTT CASSDYLDTQYF - TRBJ2-3 TRBV5-1 -
TGTGCCAGCAGGGGGACGAATTCCTACAATGAGCAGTTCTTC CASRGTNSYNEQFF - TRBJ2-1 TRBV6-2/TRBV6-3 -
TGTGCCAGCAGCGTAGGGGTCACCTCCTACGAGCAGTACTTC CASSVGVTSYEQYF once TRBJ2-7 TRBV9 -
TGTGCCAGCTCACCAGGGGGGGGTATCTACGAGCAGTACTTC CASSPGGGIYEQYF - TRBJ2-7 TRBV18 TRBD2
TGCAGCGTTGATCCCCAGACAGGGGCTACAGATACGCAGTATTTT CSVDPQTGATDTQYF - TRBJ2-3 TRBV29-1 TRBD1
TGTGCCAGCAGTTACGTCGGGAATGAGCAGTTCTTC CASSYVGNEQFF once TRBJ2-1 TRBV6-5 -
TGTGCCAGCAGCTTTCGGACAGCCTCCGAGCAGTACTTC CASSFRTASEQYF few TRBJ2-7 TRBV7-9 -
TGTGCCAGCAGCTTAAGCCGGACGGTCCCAGATACGCAGTATTTT CASSLSRTVPDTQYF - TRBJ2-3 TRBV7-2 -
TGCGCCAGCAGCTTTACAGGGGCCCTGAACACTGAAGCTTTCTTT CASSFTGALNTEAFF once TRBJ1-1 TRBV5-1 TRBD1
TGCAGCGCCGGGGGGGACGGAGGATCCTACGAGCAGTACTTC CSAGGDGGSYEQYF few TRBJ2-7 TRBV29-1 TRBD2
TGCGCCAGCAGCTTTGGACGGGAAAGGTACTACGAGCAGTACTTC CASSFGRERYYEQYF - TRBJ2-7 TRBV5-1 -
TGTGCCATCAGTCGACAGGGGACTAACTATGGCTACACCTTC CAISRQGTNYGYTF few TRBJ1-2 TRBV10-3 TRBD1
TGTGCCAGCAAGCTTCGCTTAGCGGGAGAGTACGAGCAGTACTTC CASKLRLAGEYEQYF - TRBJ2-7 TRBV5-5 TRBD2
TGTGCCAGCAGTCCATACTTGCAGGCGGGATACGAGCAGTACTTC CASSPYLQAGYEQYF - TRBJ2-7 TRBV6-2/TRBV6-3 -
TGTGCCAGCAGCTTAGAATCGAGGGATGGCTACACCTTC CASSLESRDGYTF few TRBJ1-2 TRBV7-2 -
TGCGCCAGCAGCTTTCCAGGCAGGAGAGACCGAAATGAGCAGTTCTTC CASSFPGRRDRNEQFF few TRBJ2-1 TRBV5-1 -
TGTGCCAGCAGCTTACGGCCCGATTACTCTCGGGGTGGAAGCACAGATACGCAGTATTTT CASSLRPDYSRGGSTDTQYF - TRBJ2-3 TRBV7-9 -
TGTGCCAGCAGCTCATTCGGGACCACAGATACGCAGTATTTT CASSSFGTTDTQYF - TRBJ2-3 TRBV11-2 -
TGTGCCAGCATCAGTAAAAGCAATGAGCAGTTCTTC CASISKSNEQFF few TRBJ2-1 TRBV5-4 -
TGCAGCGTTGATGGGGGGGTCAATCAGCCCCAGCATTTT CSVDGGVNQPQHF - TRBJ1-5 TRBV29-1 -
TGTGCCAGCAGTGCGGGCTTGAACTATGGCTACACCTTC CASSAGLNYGYTF - TRBJ1-2 TRBV6-5 -
TGCAGCACTGGAGAGGCTGTACCTATCACCAATGAGCAGTTCTTC CSTGEAVPITNEQFF many TRBJ2-1 TRBV29-1 -
TGCGCCAGCAGTGAACGAGGGGCAGAGACCCAGTACTTC CASSERGAETQYF - TRBJ2-5 TRBV10-2 -
TGCGCCAGCAGCATGGACGGAATGAACACTGAAGCTTTCTTT CASSMDGMNTEAFF - TRBJ1-1 TRBV5-1 -
TGTGCCAGCAGTGGCGGCCAGGGAAACACCGGGGAGCTGTTTTTT CASSGGQGNTGELFF - TRBJ2-2 TRBV2 -
TGTGCCAGCAGCTTACGAGGGATCCCCTACGAGCAGTACTTC CASSLRGIPYEQYF - TRBJ2-7 TRBV11-2 -
TGCAGTGCTAACTTACAGGGGGCTACGCAGTATTTT CSANLQGATQYF - TRBJ2-3 TRBV20-1 TRBD1
TGTGCCAGCAGCCGGACAGTTGAAGAAAAACTGTTTTTT CASSRTVEEKLFF - TRBJ1-4 TRBV7-9 -
TGTGCCAGCAGTGAAGAGTCGGCAGCATATAATGAAAAACTGTTTTTT CASSEESAAYNEKLFF - TRBJ1-4 TRBV2 -
TGTGCCAGCAGTGAAGGGACAGCCCAAGAGACCCAGTACTTC CASSEGTAQETQYF - TRBJ2-5 TRBV25-1 TRBD1